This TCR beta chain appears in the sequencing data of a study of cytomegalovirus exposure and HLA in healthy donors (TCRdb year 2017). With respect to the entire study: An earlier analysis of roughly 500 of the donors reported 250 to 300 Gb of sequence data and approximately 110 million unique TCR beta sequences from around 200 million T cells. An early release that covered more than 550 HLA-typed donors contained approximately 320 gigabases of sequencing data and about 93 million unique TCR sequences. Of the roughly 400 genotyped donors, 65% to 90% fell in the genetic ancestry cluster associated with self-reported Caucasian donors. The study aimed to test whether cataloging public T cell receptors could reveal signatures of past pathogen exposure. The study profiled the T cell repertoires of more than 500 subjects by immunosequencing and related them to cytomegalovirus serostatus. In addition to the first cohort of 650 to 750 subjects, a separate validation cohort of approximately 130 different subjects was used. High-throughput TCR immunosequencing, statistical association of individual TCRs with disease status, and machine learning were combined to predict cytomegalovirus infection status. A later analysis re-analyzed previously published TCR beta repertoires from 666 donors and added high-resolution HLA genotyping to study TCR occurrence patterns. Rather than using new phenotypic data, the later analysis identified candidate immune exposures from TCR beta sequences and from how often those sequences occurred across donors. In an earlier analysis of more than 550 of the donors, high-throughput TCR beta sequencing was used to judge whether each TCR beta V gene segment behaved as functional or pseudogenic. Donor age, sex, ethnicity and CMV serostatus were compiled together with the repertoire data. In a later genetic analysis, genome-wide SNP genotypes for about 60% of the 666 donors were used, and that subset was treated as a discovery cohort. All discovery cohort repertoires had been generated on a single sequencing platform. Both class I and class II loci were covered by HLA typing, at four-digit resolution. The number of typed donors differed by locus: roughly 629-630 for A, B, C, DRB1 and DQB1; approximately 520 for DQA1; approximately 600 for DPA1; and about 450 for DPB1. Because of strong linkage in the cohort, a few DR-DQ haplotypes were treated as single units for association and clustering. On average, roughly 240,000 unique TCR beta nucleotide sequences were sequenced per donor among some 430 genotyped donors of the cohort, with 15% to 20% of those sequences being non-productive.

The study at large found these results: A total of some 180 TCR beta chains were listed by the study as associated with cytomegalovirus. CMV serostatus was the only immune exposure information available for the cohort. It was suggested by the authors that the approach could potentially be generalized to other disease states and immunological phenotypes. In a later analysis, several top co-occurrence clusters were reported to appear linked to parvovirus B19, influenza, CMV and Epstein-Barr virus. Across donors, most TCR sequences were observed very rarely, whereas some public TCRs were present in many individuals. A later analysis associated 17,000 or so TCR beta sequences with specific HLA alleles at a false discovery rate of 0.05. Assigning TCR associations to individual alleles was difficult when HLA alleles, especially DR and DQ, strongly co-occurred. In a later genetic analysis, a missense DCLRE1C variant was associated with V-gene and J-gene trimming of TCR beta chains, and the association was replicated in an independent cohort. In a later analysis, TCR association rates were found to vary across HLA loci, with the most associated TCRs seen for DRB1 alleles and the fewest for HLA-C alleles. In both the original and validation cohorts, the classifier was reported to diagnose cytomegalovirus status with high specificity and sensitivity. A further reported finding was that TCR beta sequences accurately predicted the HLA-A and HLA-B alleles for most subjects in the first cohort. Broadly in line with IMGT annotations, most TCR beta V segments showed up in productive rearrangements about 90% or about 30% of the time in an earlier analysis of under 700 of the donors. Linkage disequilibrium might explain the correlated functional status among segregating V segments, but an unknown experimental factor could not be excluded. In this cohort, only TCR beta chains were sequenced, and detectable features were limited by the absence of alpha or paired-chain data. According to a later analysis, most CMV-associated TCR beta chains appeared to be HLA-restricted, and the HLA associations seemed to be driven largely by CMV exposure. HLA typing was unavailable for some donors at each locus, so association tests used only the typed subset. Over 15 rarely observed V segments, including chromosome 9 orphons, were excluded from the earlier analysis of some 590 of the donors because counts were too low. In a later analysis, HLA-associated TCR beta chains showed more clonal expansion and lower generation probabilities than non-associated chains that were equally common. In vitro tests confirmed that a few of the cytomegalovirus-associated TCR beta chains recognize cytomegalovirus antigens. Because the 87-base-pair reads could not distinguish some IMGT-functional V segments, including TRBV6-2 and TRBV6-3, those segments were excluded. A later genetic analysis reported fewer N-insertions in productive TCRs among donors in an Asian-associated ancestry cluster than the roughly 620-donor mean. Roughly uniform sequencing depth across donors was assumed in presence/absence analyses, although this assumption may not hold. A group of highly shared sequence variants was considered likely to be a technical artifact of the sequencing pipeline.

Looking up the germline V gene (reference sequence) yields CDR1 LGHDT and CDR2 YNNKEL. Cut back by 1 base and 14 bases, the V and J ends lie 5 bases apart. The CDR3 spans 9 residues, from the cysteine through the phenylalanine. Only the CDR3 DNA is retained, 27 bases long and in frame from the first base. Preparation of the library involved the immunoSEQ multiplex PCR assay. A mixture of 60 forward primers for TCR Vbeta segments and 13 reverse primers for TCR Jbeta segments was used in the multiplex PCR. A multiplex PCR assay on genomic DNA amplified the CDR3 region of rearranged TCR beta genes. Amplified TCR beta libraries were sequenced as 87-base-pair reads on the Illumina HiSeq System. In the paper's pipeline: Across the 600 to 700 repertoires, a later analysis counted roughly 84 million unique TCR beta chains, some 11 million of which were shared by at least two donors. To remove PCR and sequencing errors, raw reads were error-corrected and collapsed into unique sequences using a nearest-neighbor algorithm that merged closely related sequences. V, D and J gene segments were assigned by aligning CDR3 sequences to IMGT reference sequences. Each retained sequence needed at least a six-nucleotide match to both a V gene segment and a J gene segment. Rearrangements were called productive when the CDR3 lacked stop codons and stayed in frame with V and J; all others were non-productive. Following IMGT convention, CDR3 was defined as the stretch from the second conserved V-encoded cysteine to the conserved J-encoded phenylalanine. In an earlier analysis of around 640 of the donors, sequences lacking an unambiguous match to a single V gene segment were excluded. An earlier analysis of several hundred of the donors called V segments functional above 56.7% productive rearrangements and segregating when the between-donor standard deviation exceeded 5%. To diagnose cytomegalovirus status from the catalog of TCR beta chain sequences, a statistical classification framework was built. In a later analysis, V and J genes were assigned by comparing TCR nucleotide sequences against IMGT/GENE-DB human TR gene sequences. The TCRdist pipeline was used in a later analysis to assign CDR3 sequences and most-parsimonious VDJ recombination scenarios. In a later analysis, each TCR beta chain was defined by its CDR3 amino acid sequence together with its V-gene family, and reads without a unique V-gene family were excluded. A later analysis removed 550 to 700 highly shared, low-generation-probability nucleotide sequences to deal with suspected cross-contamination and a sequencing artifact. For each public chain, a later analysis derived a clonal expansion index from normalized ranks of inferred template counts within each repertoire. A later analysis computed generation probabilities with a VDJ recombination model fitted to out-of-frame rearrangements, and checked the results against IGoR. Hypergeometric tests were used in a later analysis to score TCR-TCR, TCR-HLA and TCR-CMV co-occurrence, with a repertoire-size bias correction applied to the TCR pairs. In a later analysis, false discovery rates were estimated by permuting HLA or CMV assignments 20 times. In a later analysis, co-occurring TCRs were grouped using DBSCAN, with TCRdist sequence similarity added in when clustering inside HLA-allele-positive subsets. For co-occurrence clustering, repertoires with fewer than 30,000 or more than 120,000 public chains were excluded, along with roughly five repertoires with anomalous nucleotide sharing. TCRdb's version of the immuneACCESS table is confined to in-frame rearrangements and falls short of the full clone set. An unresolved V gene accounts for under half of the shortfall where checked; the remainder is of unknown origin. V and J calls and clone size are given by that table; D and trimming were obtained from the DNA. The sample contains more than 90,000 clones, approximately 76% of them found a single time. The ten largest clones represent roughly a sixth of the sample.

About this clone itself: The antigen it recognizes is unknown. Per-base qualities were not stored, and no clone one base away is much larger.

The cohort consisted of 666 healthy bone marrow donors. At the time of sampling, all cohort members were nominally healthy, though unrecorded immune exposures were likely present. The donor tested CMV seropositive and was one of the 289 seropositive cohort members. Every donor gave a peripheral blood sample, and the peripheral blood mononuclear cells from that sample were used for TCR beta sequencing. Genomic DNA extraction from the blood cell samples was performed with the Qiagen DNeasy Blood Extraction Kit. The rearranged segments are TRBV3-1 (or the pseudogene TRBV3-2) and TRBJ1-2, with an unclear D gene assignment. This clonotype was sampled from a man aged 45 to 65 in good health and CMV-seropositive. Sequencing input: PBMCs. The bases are TGTGCCAGCAGCCAAGTGTCGACCTTC. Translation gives CASSQVSTF.